The clone carrying this T cell receptor beta chain was observed many times. This sample is drawn from a study of T cells in Graves' hyperthyroidism and ophthalmopathy. RNA transcripts served as the template for amplifying TCR beta CDR3 regions. The TCR CDR3 first-round RT-PCR relied on the HTBI primer set. TCRdb reprocessed the multiplex PCR reads with MiXCR, giving one entry per CDR3 protein. The sample lists more than 600,000 distinct CDR3 sequences; about 15% were seen once. Germline V gene data show CDR1 as MDHEN and CDR2 as SYDVKM. There are 18 residues in the CDR3. Trimming took 5 bases from V and 7 from J; bases not matched to a gene: 15.

The sequence derives from a man in his late teens or twenties with Graves' hyperthyroidism. The chain combines TRBV28 with TRBJ1-5, with TRBD1 matching over 12 bases. The sequencing sample was made of blood. The CDR3 here is CASSPQPGQGASGQPQHF. As DNA, the CDR3 is TGTGCCAGCAGTCCACAGCCGGGACAGGGGGCGTCCGGGCAGCCCCAGCATTTT.